This T cell receptor (beta chain) is from a study of blood T cell repertoires in COVID-19. Generated by immunoSEQ multiplex PCR, the TCRdb table keeps only in-frame clones and is missing some. The sample shows more than 70,000 clones, over 75% of them seen only once. The germline V gene encodes CDR1 SGHTA and CDR2 FQGTGA. This CDR3 has 17 amino acids. Trimming removed 5 bases at V and 3 bases at J, with 22 bases between. This clone has more than one count but fewer than ten. This TCR was recovered from a man in his sixties with acute or convalescent COVID-19. The sample was peripheral blood. V usage is TRBV7-3 and J usage is TRBJ2-5; maybe TRBD1 (7 bases). The CDR3 sequence: CASSPAGGRGRKETQYF. The CDR3 nucleotides read TGTGCCAGCAGCCCAGCAGGTGGCAGGGGGAGGAAAGAGACCCAGTACTTC.